This is a list of T cell receptor beta chains from one sample in a study of regulatory T cells in long-lasting Graves disease. A single record per CDR3 protein comes from TCRdb applying MiXCR to the multiplex PCR reads. The sample comprises around 400,000 distinct CDR3 sequences, about 25% of which are singletons, and around 26% rests with the top ten. Specimen: peripheral blood mononuclear cells (PBMCs), collected when the disease was refractory, from a patient treated with antithyroid drugs. Every receptor here comes from a female donor with Graves disease. Both conserved end residues are part of each CDR3. A D gene is named only where the DNA matches it firmly. Only some rows state a clone size, as once, few, many or a class for expanded clones.

D gene	clone size	V gene	J gene	CDR3 protein	CDR3 DNA
.	.	TRBV5-1	TRBJ2-7	CASEGGSYEQYF	TGCGCCAGCGAGGGGGGGTCCTACGAGCAGTACTTC
TRBD2	few	TRBV30	TRBJ2-7	CAWIGTSGSGVQYF	TGTGCCTGGATTGGGACTAGCGGGAGTGGAGTGCAGTACTTC
.	.	TRBV24-1	TRBJ1-1	CATSAGNTEAFF	TGTGCCACCAGTGCGGGGAACACTGAAGCTTTCTTT
.	.	TRBV27	TRBJ1-4	CASKGLGTGEKLFF	TGTGCCAGCAAAGGACTCGGGACGGGTGAAAAACTGTTTTTT
.	many	TRBV28	TRBJ1-6	CASSLFMIGSSYNSPLHF	TGTGCCAGCAGTTTATTCATGATTGGGAGCTCCTATAATTCACCCCTCCACTTT
.	many	TRBV11-2	TRBJ1-5	CASSRAGSNQPQHF	TGTGCCAGCAGCAGGGCGGGGAGCAATCAGCCCCAGCATTTT
TRBD1	.	TRBV5-1	TRBJ2-7	CASSLDEGAKGEQYF	TGCGCCAGCAGCTTGGATGAGGGGGCTAAAGGCGAGCAGTACTTC
.	.	TRBV18	TRBJ2-5	CATSRDTKETQYF	TGTGCCACCTCGAGGGACACCAAAGAGACCCAGTACTTC
TRBD1	many	TRBV20-1	TRBJ1-3	CSAIPRDRVSGNTIYF	TGCAGTGCCATCCCACGTGACAGGGTCTCTGGAAACACCATATATTTT
TRBD2	.	TRBV13	TRBJ2-5	CASARGALETQYF	TGTGCCAGTGCGCGGGGGGCTTTAGAGACCCAGTACTTC
TRBD2	few	TRBV6-1	TRBJ2-7	CASRTTSGRSYEQYF	TGTGCCAGCAGGACTACGAGCGGGAGGAGTTACGAGCAGTACTTC
TRBD1	few	TRBV20-1	TRBJ1-5	CSARSPQGAKQPQHF	TGCAGTGCTAGATCGCCACAGGGGGCTAAACAGCCCCAGCATTTT
TRBD1	.	TRBV15	TRBJ2-2	CMGGGTGDVTGELFF	TGTATGGGTGGAGGGACAGGGGATGTCACCGGGGAGCTGTTTTTT
TRBD2	.	TRBV15	TRBJ2-7	CATSRFTRASGSYDEQYF	TGTGCCACCAGCAGATTCACTCGGGCTAGCGGGAGCTATGACGAGCAGTACTTC
TRBD2	few	TRBV5-8	TRBJ2-5	CASSQEWTSPRETQYF	TGCGCCAGCAGCCAAGAGTGGACTAGTCCTCGGGAGACCCAGTACTTC
TRBD2	few	TRBV20-1	TRBJ2-7	CSARQAGGGFVDEQYF	TGCAGTGCTAGACAAGCGGGAGGGGGATTTGTCGACGAGCAGTACTTC
TRBD2	many	TRBV6-1	TRBJ2-5	CASSPSGPQETQYF	TGTGCCAGCAGTCCTAGCGGTCCCCAAGAGACCCAGTACTTC
.	.	TRBV7-2	TRBJ2-5	CASSQGGWETQYF	TGTGCCAGCAGCCAGGGGGGATGGGAGACCCAGTACTTC
.	many	TRBV6-1	TRBJ1-2	CASKKESGYTF	TGTGCCAGCAAAAAAGAGAGCGGCTACACCTTC
.	.	TRBV28	TRBJ2-1	CASSLNLGYEQFF	TGTGCCAGCAGTTTAAACCTGGGGTATGAGCAGTTCTTC
.	.	TRBV19	TRBJ2-7	CASSISHPHEQYF	TGTGCCAGTAGTATCAGTCACCCCCACGAGCAGTACTTC
TRBD1	few	TRBV29-1	TRBJ1-5	CSVGGQGNNQPQHF	TGCAGCGTTGGGGGACAGGGAAACAATCAGCCCCAGCATTTT
.	once	TRBV7-9	TRBJ1-2	CASSLLRGAGYTF	TGTGCCAGCAGCTTACTTAGGGGGGCTGGCTACACCTTC
.	few	TRBV19	TRBJ2-5	CASSLRTTKETQYF	TGTGCCAGTAGTCTCCGGACTACCAAGGAGACCCAGTACTTC
.	many	TRBV10-3	TRBJ2-7	CAISMDTSYEQYF	TGTGCCATCAGTATGGACACCTCCTACGAGCAGTACTTC
.	once	TRBV7-2	TRBJ2-3	CASSTPVGTSTDTQYF	TGTGCCAGCAGCACGCCGGTAGGGACGAGCACAGATACGCAGTATTTT
.	many	TRBV29-1	TRBJ2-7	CSVRTIYEQYF	TGCAGCGTTCGGACTATTTACGAGCAGTACTTC
.	.	TRBV7-9	TRBJ2-5	CASSLTISEETQYF	TGTGCCAGCAGCCTGACAATTTCTGAGGAGACCCAGTACTTC
.	few	TRBV7-9	TRBJ1-4	CASRSAGHSNEKLFF	TGTGCCAGCCGCTCCGCGGGACATAGTAATGAAAAACTGTTTTTT
.	few	TRBV20-1	TRBJ2-7	CSTRQDEQYF	TGCAGTACTAGACAGGACGAGCAGTACTTC
.	.	TRBV10-3	TRBJ1-1	CAISDPGQRNTEAFF	TGTGCCATCAGTGATCCGGGACAACGGAACACTGAAGCTTTCTTT
.	.	TRBV4-2	TRBJ2-7	CASSLNRLPPYEQYF	TGTGCCAGCAGCCTCAACAGGTTACCCCCCTACGAGCAGTACTTC
.	.	TRBV20-1	TRBJ2-1	CSARDPVGNEQFF	TGCAGTGCTAGAGACCCCGTCGGGAATGAGCAGTTCTTC
.	.	TRBV19	TRBJ2-7	CASSIGGLNEQYF	TGTGCCAGTAGTATCGGGGGTCTCAACGAGCAGTACTTC
TRBD1	.	TRBV4-1	TRBJ2-7	CASSQETPGQGYEQYF	TGCGCCAGCAGCCAAGAGACTCCCGGACAGGGCTACGAGCAGTACTTC
TRBD2	many	TRBV15	TRBJ2-5	CATSRDRLAVTETQYF	TGTGCCACCAGCAGAGATAGACTAGCGGTTACAGAGACCCAGTACTTC
.	.	TRBV30	TRBJ1-4	CAWRPSGGINEKLFF	TGTGCCTGGAGGCCTTCGGGGGGTATTAATGAAAAACTGTTTTTT
.	few	TRBV9	TRBJ1-5	CASSVAGHNQPQHF	TGTGCCAGCAGCGTAGCCGGGCACAATCAGCCCCAGCATTTT
.	many	TRBV2	TRBJ2-4	CATIAKNIQYF	TGTGCCACCATAGCCAAAAACATTCAGTACTTC
.	.	TRBV5-4	TRBJ1-1	CASSSRGQGEAFF	TGTGCCAGCAGCTCCCGAGGGCAGGGAGAAGCTTTCTTT
.	.	TRBV7-2	TRBJ1-5	CASGWAGEGGNQPQHF	TGTGCCAGCGGTTGGGCAGGGGAGGGCGGCAATCAGCCCCAGCATTTT
.	many	TRBV7-2	TRBJ2-7	CASSFRHTYEQYF	TGTGCCAGCAGCTTCCGACACACATACGAGCAGTACTTC
TRBD1	many	TRBV28	TRBJ1-2	CASNTRGTGKIGYTF	TGTGCCAGCAACACGAGAGGGACAGGGAAGATTGGCTACACCTTC
.	few	TRBV14	TRBJ1-4	CASSQVGVTEKKLFF	TGTGCCAGCAGCCAAGTTGGCGTGACAGAGAAAAAACTGTTTTTT
TRBD1	few	TRBV28	TRBJ2-1	CASSLPTGDGNEQFF	TGTGCCAGCAGTCTACCGACAGGGGATGGCAATGAGCAGTTCTTC
TRBD2	.	TRBV7-2	TRBJ2-1	CASSASGGYSYNEQFF	TGTGCCAGCAGCGCCTCGGGGGGTTACTCCTACAATGAGCAGTTCTTC
TRBD1	.	TRBV6-5	TRBJ1-5	CASSYGTVDQPQHF	TGTGCCAGCAGTTACGGGACAGTAGATCAGCCCCAGCATTTT
.	.	TRBV5-1	TRBJ2-5	CASSLAMGPGETQYF	TGCGCCAGCAGCTTGGCCATGGGCCCAGGGGAGACCCAGTACTTC
.	medium-sized	TRBV11-2	TRBJ2-7	CASSLVGQNEQYF	TGTGCCAGCAGCTTAGTAGGACAAAACGAGCAGTACTTC
.	many	TRBV2	TRBJ2-4	CASRTLAKNIQYF	TGTGCCAGCAGGACGCTAGCCAAAAACATTCAGTACTTC
.	many	TRBV12-3/TRBV12-4	TRBJ1-2	CASSSRGPGNYGYTF	TGTGCCAGCAGTTCTAGGGGACCGGGAAACTATGGCTACACCTTC
.	.	TRBV6-4	TRBJ1-1	CASSDSAGGGTEAFF	TGTGCCAGCAGTGACTCGGCGGGGGGAGGCACTGAAGCTTTCTTT
.	few	TRBV30	TRBJ1-1	CAWRAPRQDTNTEAFF	TGTGCCTGGAGGGCCCCGCGACAGGATACGAACACTGAAGCTTTCTTT
TRBD1	many	TRBV15	TRBJ1-4	CATSSLTSGQREKLFF	TGTGCCACCAGCAGCCTAACGTCGGGACAGCGTGAAAAACTGTTTTTT
.	many	TRBV24-1	TRBJ1-1	CATSVRGTEAFF	TGTGCCACCAGTGTCAGGGGCACTGAAGCTTTCTTT
.	many	TRBV6-1	TRBJ1-5	CASSRATWQPQHF	TGTGCCAGCAGTAGGGCCACATGGCAGCCCCAGCATTTT
TRBD1	many	TRBV6-1	TRBJ2-5	CASRTGGLETQYF	TGTGCCAGCAGGACAGGGGGCCTGGAGACCCAGTACTTC
.	many	TRBV5-1	TRBJ2-2	CASSLRDGNTGELFF	TGCGCCAGCAGCTTGAGGGATGGGAACACCGGGGAGCTGTTTTTT
.	many	TRBV27	TRBJ1-1	CASRTPGTEAFF	TGTGCCAGCAGAACCCCCGGGACTGAAGCTTTCTTT